Following are 32 T cell receptor beta chains from one sample sequenced in a study of T-cell memory formation after mild COVID-19. From the 5' RACE reads, TCRdb called clonotypes with MiXCR, one entry per CDR3 protein. The profile shows about 430,000 distinct CDR3 sequences, approximately 18% of them singletons. The material sequenced was PBMCs or a T cell subset sorted from them (not recorded which). The receptors shown here come from a man in his late teens or twenties who had mild COVID-19 (a few samples of this study predate the infection). Cell type and time point are not known.

This clonotype was observed a handful of times. The CDR3: CSASSRQGVNGETQYF. CDR3 sequence (DNA): TGCAGTGCTTCCTCGCGACAGGGGGTTAACGGGGAGACCCAGTACTTC. The rearrangement joins TRBV20-1 to TRBJ2-5; 9 nucleotides line up with TRBD1. Trimming took 5 bases from V and 5 from J; bases not matched to a gene: 15. CDR1 DFQATT and CDR2 SNEGSKA come from the germline V gene (reference sequence). The CDR3 length is 16 residues.

The chain links TRBV7-9 to TRBJ2-3; 11 nucleotides line up with TRBD2. Germline V CDR1 and CDR2: SEHNR, FQNEAQ (reference sequence). The CDR3 covers 14 residues. Germline trimming cut 10 bases from V and 4 bases from J; bases unmatched to any gene: 7. Here the CDR3 DNA reads TGTGCCACCCTGGTGACTAGCGGGGCAGATACGCAGTATTTT. This codes for CATLVTSGADTQYF. The full variable domain, its missing parts supplied by reference TRBV7-9 and TRBJ2-3, is DTGVSQNPRHKITKRGQNVTFRCDPISEHNRLYWYRQTLGQGPEFLTYFQNEAQLEKSRLLSDRFSAERPKGSFSTLEIQRTEQGDSAMYLCATLVTSGADTQYFGPGTRLTVL.

The chain combines TRBV14 with TRBJ2-6; D is uncertain. V shed 1 base and J shed 0 bases, with 10 bases lying between them. Germline V CDR1 and CDR2: SGHDN, FVKESK. The CDR3 length is 17 residues. CDR3 amino acids: CASSQAQGASGANVLTF. The CDR3 DNA sequence: TGTGCCAGCAGCCAAGCCCAAGGAGCCTCTGGGGCCAACGTCCTGACTTTC.

This clonotype was seen ten or more times. The V and J genes are TRBV5-1 and TRBJ2-1, with TRBD2 as a possible D gene (7 bases). CDR1 is SGHRS, CDR2 YFSETQ, per germline. Between the trimmed V and J ends, which lost 4 bases and 10 bases, there was a span of 18 bases. The CDR3 spans 14 residues. CDR3 sequence: CASSPGTIGGEQFF. DNA for the CDR3: TGCGCCAGCAGCCCGGGGACTATAGGGGGAGAGCAGTTCTTC.

This clonotype was detected a few times. V gene TRBV7-9 combines with J gene TRBJ2-2; D unclear. The CDR3 is made up of 13 amino acids. Germline V gene data show CDR1 as SEHNR and CDR2 as FQNEAQ (reference sequence). Trimming removed 4 bases at V and 4 bases at J, with 7 bases between. CDR3 residues: CASSSQFTGELFF. In nucleotides, the CDR3 is TGTGCCAGCAGCTCGCAGTTCACCGGGGAGCTGTTTTTT.

This clonotype was counted a few times. The chain recombines TRBV7-2 with TRBJ1-4; unclear D gene. The CDR3 spans 15 residues. The germline gives CDR1 SGHTA, CDR2 FQGNSA. V was pared by 4 bases and J by 0 bases, with 9 bases between. This chain's CDR3 is CASSSVGATNEKLFF. DNA of the CDR3: TGTGCCAGCAGCTCCGTGGGTGCAACTAATGAAAAACTGTTTTTT.

This CDR3 reads CASSKGLAASTDTQYF. CDR3 nucleotide sequence: TGTGCCAGCAGCAAGGGACTAGCGGCTAGCACAGATACGCAGTATTTT. This chain links TRBV7-2 with TRBJ2-3, with TRBD2 matching 11 bases. The CDR3 has 16 residues. Germline-derived CDR1 and CDR2 are SGHTA and FQGNSA. The V segment lost 5 bases and the J segment 0 bases; nucleotides outside the gene matches: 4.

The chain carries TRBV28 and TRBJ1-2; D is unresolved. V was trimmed by 3 bases and J by 8 bases, leaving 13 bases between them. CDR1 MDHEN and CDR2 SYDVKM come from the germline V gene. The CDR3 spans 13 residues. The CDR3 is CASSFMDSSGYTF. The DNA for the CDR3 is TGTGCCAGCAGTTTCATGGACTCCTCCGGCTACACCTTC.

This clonotype was counted a few times. This chain uses TRBV5-1 with TRBJ1-5; D might be TRBD1 (5 bases). The CDR3 covers 13 residues. Germline V gene lookup returns CDR1 SGHRS and CDR2 YFSETQ. V lost 3 bases and J 4 bases, leaving 8 bases between the germline ends. The CDR3 DNA is TGCGCCAGCAGCTCGGAGGGGAATCAGCCCCAGCATTTT. Translation gives CASSSEGNQPQHF. Full variable domain (rest looked up from reference TRBV5-1 and TRBJ1-5): KAGVTQTPRYLIKTRGQQVTLSCSPISGHRSVSWYQQTPGQGLQFLFEYFSETQRNKGNFPGRFSGRQFSNSRSEMNVSTLELGDSALYLCASSSEGNQPQHFGDGTRLSIL.

The chain uses TRBV5-1 and TRBJ1-1; TRBD1 is a possible D gene (5 bases). This CDR3 region has 14 residues. CDR1 is SGHRS and CDR2 is YFSETQ in the germline V gene. The V and J ends lost 0 bases and 4 bases respectively, with 10 bases between them. The CDR3 region has the DNA TGCGCCAGCAGCTTGGATGGGGGAACCACTGAAGCTTTCTTT. Amino acids: CASSLDGGTTEAFF.

In DNA form, the CDR3 reads TGCAGTGCTAGAGACCCACTAGCGGGGGTCCAAGAGACCCAGTACTTC. Protein: CSARDPLAGVQETQYF. The chain couples TRBV20-1 to TRBJ2-5; 11 bases are shared with TRBD2. CDR3 size: 16 residues. CDR1 DFQATT and CDR2 SNEGSKA come from the germline V gene (reference sequence). V was clipped by 0 bases and J by 1 base; unmatched bases: 4.

The chain combines TRBV5-1 with TRBJ2-5; D is perhaps TRBD2 (6 bases). The CDR3 sequence is 13 residues long. Trimming shortened V by 5 bases and J by 4 bases, and 12 bases separated the two germline ends. Germline assignment: CDR1 SGHRS and CDR2 YFSETQ. The chain's CDR3 is CASRRGDGETQYF. For the CDR3, the DNA is TGCGCCAGCAGACGCGGGGACGGAGAGACCCAGTACTTC.

This clonotype was seen a few times. The CDR3 sequence: CASQDTGYEQYF. The CDR3 DNA reads as TGCGCCAGCCAAGATACAGGTTACGAGCAGTACTTC. The gene calls are TRBV5-1 and TRBJ2-7; D might be TRBD1 (5 bases). V was clipped by 7 bases and J by 4 bases, with 12 bases between them. CDR3 length: 12 residues. Germline V gives CDR1 SGHRS, CDR2 YFSETQ.

This chain uses TRBV7-9 with TRBJ2-2, with a possible D match to TRBD1 (5 bases). The germline gives CDR1 SEHNR, CDR2 FQNEAQ (reference sequence). The CDR3 totals 12 residues. V was trimmed by 5 bases and J by 8 bases, leaving 9 bases between them. The CDR3 sequence is CASSQGEGELFF. The CDR3 DNA is TGTGCCAGCAGCCAGGGTGAAGGGGAGCTGTTTTTT.

V usage is TRBV20-1 and J usage is TRBJ2-2; 13 bases line up with TRBD2. CDR3 length equals 16 residues. Germline V gene lookup returns CDR1 DFQATT and CDR2 SNEGSKA (reference sequence). Trimming at V came to 0 bases and at J to 4 bases, leaving 2 bases not matched to a gene. The CDR3 DNA sequence: TGCAGTGCTAGAGATAGGACTAGCGGGGGCACCGGGGAGCTGTTTTTT. Translated: CSARDRTSGGTGELFF.

This chain connects TRBV18 to TRBJ1-1; 9 positions agree with TRBD1. With V trimmed by 6 bases and J by 0 bases, 11 bases remained unmatched. CDR3 length: 17 amino acids. From germline, CDR1 is KGHSH and CDR2 LQKENI. The CDR3 here is CASSFGQGPGMNTEAFF. The CDR3 DNA sequence: TGTGCCAGCTCGTTCGGACAGGGGCCTGGGATGAACACTGAAGCTTTCTTT.

The V call is TRBV7-6, the J call TRBJ2-2, with D possibly being TRBD1 or TRBD2 (6 bases each). The V gene's germline CDR1 is SGHVS and CDR2 FNYEAQ. This CDR3 has 16 residues. The V end lost 4 bases, the J end lost 4 bases, and 16 bases lay between the germline ends. CDR3 residues: CASSSIGGPGTGELFF. The CDR3 DNA sequence: TGTGCCAGCAGCTCCATCGGGGGCCCTGGCACCGGGGAGCTGTTTTTT.

This clonotype came up many times. The rearrangement uses TRBV6-6 and TRBJ1-1; no definite D call. V lost 4 bases and J lost 3, with 3 bases in between. The germline V gene has CDR1 MNHNY and CDR2 SVGAGI (reference sequence). The CDR3 contains 11 residues. The CDR3 sequence is CASSSHTEAFF. CDR3 coding DNA: TGTGCCAGCAGTTCCCACACTGAAGCTTTCTTT.

This clonotype was observed at least ten times. This rearrangement joins TRBV12-3 or TRBV12-4 to TRBJ2-1; 9 bases are shared with TRBD2. This CDR3 region has 14 residues. Trimming took 3 bases from V and 9 from J; bases not matched to a gene: 6. The CDR3 nucleotides read TGTGCCAGCAGTTTGAGGCTAGCGGGGAGTGAGCAGTTCTTC. Encoded protein: CASSLRLAGSEQFF.

This clonotype showed up just a few times. V is TRBV27 and J is TRBJ2-7; TRBD2 might be the D (6 bases). The V end was cut by 4 bases, the J end by 3 bases, with 16 bases between. In germline, CDR1 is MNHEY, CDR2 SMNVEV (reference sequence). The CDR3 runs 15 residues. CDR3 sequence reads: CASSSLEGRLYEQYF. The CDR3, as DNA: TGTGCCAGCAGTTCGTTAGAGGGGAGGCTCTACGAGCAGTACTTC.

This clonotype came up a few times. A junction end diverges from the germline sequence, so it may reflect a read error. The chain combines TRBV7-2 with TRBJ2-5; no firm D call. The germline gives CDR1 SGHTA, CDR2 FQGNSA. The CDR3 extends over 12 amino acids. The CDR3 loop reads CASSFLVEIQYF. CDR3 in DNA: TGTGCCAGCAGCTTCCTCGTTGAGATCCAGTACTTC.

This clonotype was counted a few times. This rearrangement joins TRBV4-1 to TRBJ2-7; 9 bases fit TRBD1. The length of the CDR3 is 16 residues. V lost 1 base and J lost 2; bases outside the gene matches: 6. Germline CDR1 is MGHRA and CDR2 is YSYEKL. DNA for the CDR3: TGCGCCAGCAGCCAAGTCCGGGGACAGGGACCCTACGAGCAGTACGTC. Residues: CASSQVRGQGPYEQYV.

This clonotype was detected many times. The rearrangement uses TRBV5-1 and TRBJ1-5, with a possible D match to TRBD1 (6 bases). CDR3 size: 14 residues. Trimming pared 4 bases from V and 4 bases from J, leaving 12 bases between. CDR1 and CDR2 from the germline V gene are SGHRS and YFSETQ. The CDR3 is CASSPRGGNQPQHF. DNA for the CDR3: TGCGCCAGCAGCCCGCGAGGGGGTAATCAGCCCCAGCATTTT.

The chain combines TRBV5-6 with TRBJ1-2, with D maybe TRBD1 (6 bases). Germline-derived CDR1 and CDR2 are SGHDT and YYEEEE. This CDR3 is 14 amino acids long. V lost 7 bases to trimming and J lost 2 bases, with 15 bases between them. For the CDR3, the DNA is TGTGCCAGCCAGCGGACAGCCAAAAACTATGGCTACACCTTC. This codes for CASQRTAKNYGYTF.

In its sample, this clonotype was seen a few times. The gene calls are TRBV5-1 and TRBJ2-5, with 9 bases that match TRBD2. This CDR3 is 15 amino acids long. Germline assignment: CDR1 SGHRS and CDR2 YFSETQ. J was trimmed by 5 bases and V by 4 bases; bases with no gene match: 9. CDR3 in amino acids: CASSLSGGDWETQYF. The CDR3 DNA sequence: TGCGCCAGCAGCCTTAGCGGGGGCGACTGGGAGACCCAGTACTTC.

This clonotype showed up just a few times. This rearrangement joins TRBV29-1 to TRBJ2-5, with D possibly being TRBD2 (5 bases). The germline V gene has CDR1 SQVTM and CDR2 ANQGSEA. Trimming shortened V by 4 bases and J by 5 bases, and 17 bases separated the two germline ends. This CDR3 comprises 14 residues. In DNA, the CDR3 is TGCAGCGTTGTCTTATCGGGGATCGGGGAGACCCAGTACTTC. The encoded protein is CSVVLSGIGETQYF.

This clonotype occurred a few times. V and J are TRBV28 and TRBJ1-2; 7 bases match TRBD1. The CDR3 totals 16 residues. Trimming took 6 bases from V and 1 from J; bases not matched to a gene: 11. Germline loops: CDR1 MDHEN, CDR2 SYDVKM. CDR3 DNA: TGTGCCAGCAGCACCCTGGAGGGGGCGATTAACTATGGCTACACCTTC. Protein product: CASSTLEGAINYGYTF.

The chain carries TRBV5-1 and TRBJ1-2; no clear D. CDR1 and CDR2 from the germline V gene are SGHRS and YFSETQ. The CDR3 extends over 13 amino acids. V was clipped by 2 bases and J by 0 bases, with 5 bases between them. In DNA form, the CDR3 reads TGCGCCAGCAGCTTTGGGTCTAACTATGGCTACACCTTC. Its translation is CASSFGSNYGYTF.

This clonotype appeared a few times. This chain links TRBV20-1 with TRBJ2-7, with TRBD1 matching 9 bases. Germline CDR1 is DFQATT and CDR2 is SNEGSKA (reference sequence). This CDR3 is built from 14 residues. V lost 3 bases to trimming and J lost 5 bases; unmatched junction nucleotides: 8. For the CDR3, the DNA is TGCAGTGCTAGGGCCGGGACAGGGTCGGACGAGCAGTACTTC. It encodes CSARAGTGSDEQYF.

The rearrangement uses TRBV11-2 and TRBJ2-3; D is perhaps TRBD1 or TRBD2 (6 bases each). Trimming removed 1 base from V and 2 bases from J, with 16 bases in between. The length of the CDR3 is 17 residues. Germline V gene data show CDR1 as SGHAT and CDR2 as FQNNGV. The CDR3 spells CASSLGRGLEVTDTQYF. CDR3 in DNA: TGTGCCAGCAGCTTAGGGAGGGGGTTGGAAGTCACAGATACGCAGTATTTT.

This clonotype was detected a few times. This chain links TRBV24-1 with TRBJ2-3; 7 positions agree with TRBD2. Unmatched junction bases numbered 10, after V lost 9 bases and J lost 2 bases. CDR3 length: 15 amino acids. Germline CDR1 reads KGHDR; CDR2 reads SFDVKD. The CDR3 nucleotides read TGTGCCACCGGGGGGGACTCAGGGAACACAGATACGCAGTATTTT. Its protein product is CATGGDSGNTDTQYF.

This clonotype was counted a few times. The chain has TRBV6-5 and TRBJ2-5; D perhaps matches TRBD2 (6 bases). Trimming removed 0 bases from V and 5 bases from J, with 13 bases in between. The CDR3 is made up of 15 amino acids. The germline gives CDR1 MNHEY, CDR2 SVGAGI. This chain's CDR3 is CASSYSGGVFETQYF. CDR3 bases: TGTGCCAGCAGTTACTCAGGCGGGGTGTTTGAGACCCAGTACTTC.